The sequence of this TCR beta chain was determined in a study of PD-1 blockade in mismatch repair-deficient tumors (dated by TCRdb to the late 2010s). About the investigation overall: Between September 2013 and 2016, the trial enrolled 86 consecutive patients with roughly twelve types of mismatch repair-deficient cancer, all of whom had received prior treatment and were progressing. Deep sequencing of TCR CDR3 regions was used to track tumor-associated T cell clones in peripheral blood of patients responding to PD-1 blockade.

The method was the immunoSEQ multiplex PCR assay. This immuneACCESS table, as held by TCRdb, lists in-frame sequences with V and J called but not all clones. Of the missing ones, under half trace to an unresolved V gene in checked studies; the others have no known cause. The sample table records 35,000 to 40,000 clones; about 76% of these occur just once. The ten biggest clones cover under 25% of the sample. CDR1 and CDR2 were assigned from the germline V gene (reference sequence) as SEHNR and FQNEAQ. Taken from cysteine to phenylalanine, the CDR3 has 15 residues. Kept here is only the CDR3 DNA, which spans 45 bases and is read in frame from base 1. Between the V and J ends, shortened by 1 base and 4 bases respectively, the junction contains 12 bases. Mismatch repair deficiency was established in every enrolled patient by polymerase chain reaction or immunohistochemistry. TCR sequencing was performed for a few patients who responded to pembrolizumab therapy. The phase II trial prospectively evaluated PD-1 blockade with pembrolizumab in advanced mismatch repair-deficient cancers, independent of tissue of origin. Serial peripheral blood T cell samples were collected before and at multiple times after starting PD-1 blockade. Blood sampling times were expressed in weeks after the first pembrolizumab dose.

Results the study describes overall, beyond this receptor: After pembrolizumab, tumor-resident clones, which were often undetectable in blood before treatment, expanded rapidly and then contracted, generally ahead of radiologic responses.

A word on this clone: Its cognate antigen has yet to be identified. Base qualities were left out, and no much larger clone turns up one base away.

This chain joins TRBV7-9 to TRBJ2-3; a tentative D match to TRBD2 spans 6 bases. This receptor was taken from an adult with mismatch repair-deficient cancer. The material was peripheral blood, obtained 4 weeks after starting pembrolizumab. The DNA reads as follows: TGTGCCAGCAGCTTAGTTGGGTTAGCGGCAGATACGCAGTATTTT. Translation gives CASSLVGLAADTQYF.